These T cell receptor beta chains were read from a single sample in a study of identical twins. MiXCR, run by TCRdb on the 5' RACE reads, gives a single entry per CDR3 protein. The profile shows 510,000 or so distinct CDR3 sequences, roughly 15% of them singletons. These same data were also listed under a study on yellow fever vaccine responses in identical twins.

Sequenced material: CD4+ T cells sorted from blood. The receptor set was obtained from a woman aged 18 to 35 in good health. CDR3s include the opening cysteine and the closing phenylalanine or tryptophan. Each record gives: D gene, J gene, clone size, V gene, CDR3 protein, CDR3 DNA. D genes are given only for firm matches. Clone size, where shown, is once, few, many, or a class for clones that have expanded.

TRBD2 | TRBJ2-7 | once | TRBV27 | CASSLGQTSGPVRIPYEQYF | TGTGCCAGCAGTTTGGGGCAGACTAGCGGACCAGTAAGAATTCCCTACGAGCAGTACTTC
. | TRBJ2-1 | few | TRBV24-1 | CATSDLGSAGSYNEQFF | TGTGCCACCAGTGATTTAGGGTCGGCAGGATCCTACAATGAGCAGTTCTTC
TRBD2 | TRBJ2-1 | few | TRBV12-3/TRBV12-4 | CASSFGTSGSSVGEQFF | TGTGCCAGCAGTTTCGGGACTAGCGGGAGTTCGGTGGGTGAGCAGTTCTTC
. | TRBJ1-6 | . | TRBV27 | CASSLFGGGSPLHF | TGTGCCAGCAGTTTATTTGGGGGAGGATCACCCCTCCACTTT
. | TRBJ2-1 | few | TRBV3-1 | CASGNAAGYNEQFF | TGTGCCAGTGGGAATGCGGCGGGCTACAATGAGCAGTTCTTC
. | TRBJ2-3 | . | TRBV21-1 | CASGLHGTDTQYF | TGTGCCAGCGGGCTCCACGGCACAGATACGCAGTATTTT
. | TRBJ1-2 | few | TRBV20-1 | CSAQQSIYGYTF | TGCAGTGCCCAACAATCGATCTATGGCTACACCTTC
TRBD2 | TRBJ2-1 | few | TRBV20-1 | CSARDASGGEAEQFF | TGCAGTGCTAGAGATGCTAGCGGGGGGGAAGCTGAGCAGTTCTTC
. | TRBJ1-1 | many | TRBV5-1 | CASQLGETEAFF | TGCGCCAGCCAATTGGGAGAAACCGAAGCTTTCTTT
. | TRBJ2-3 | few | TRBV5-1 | CASSLNGQGPDTQYF | TGCGCCAGCAGCTTGAATGGGCAGGGCCCAGATACGCAGTATTTT
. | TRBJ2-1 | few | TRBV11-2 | CASSQTSKNEQFF | TGTGCCAGCAGCCAGACTAGTAAGAATGAGCAGTTCTTC
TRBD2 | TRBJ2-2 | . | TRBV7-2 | CASSLAGGGPNTGELFF | TGTGCCAGCAGCTTAGCGGGCGGGGGGCCCAACACCGGGGAGCTGTTTTTT
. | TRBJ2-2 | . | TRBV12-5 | CASGLVPTLETNTGELFF | TGTGCTAGTGGTTTGGTACCGACCCTCGAGACGAACACCGGGGAGCTGTTTTTT
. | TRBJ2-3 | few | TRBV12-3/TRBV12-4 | CASSFGGGGFDTQYF | TGTGCCAGCAGTTTTGGCGGAGGGGGTTTTGATACGCAGTATTTT
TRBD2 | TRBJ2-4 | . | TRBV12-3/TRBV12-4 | CASSLISGGSAKNIQYF | TGTGCCAGCAGTTTAATTAGCGGGGGATCAGCCAAAAACATTCAGTACTTC
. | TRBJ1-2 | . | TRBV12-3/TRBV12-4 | CASSSMYRGVYGYTF | TGTGCCAGCAGTTCTATGTACCGAGGGGTCTATGGCTACACCTTC
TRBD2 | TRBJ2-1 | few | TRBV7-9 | CASSRLAGGGDEQFF | TGTGCCAGCAGCCGACTAGCGGGAGGTGGAGATGAGCAGTTCTTC
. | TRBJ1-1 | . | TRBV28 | CASSLSRINTEAFF | TGTGCCAGCAGTTTAAGTCGGATCAACACTGAAGCTTTCTTT
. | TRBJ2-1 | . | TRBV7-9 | CASSWAGHTGDYYEQFF | TGTGCCAGCAGCTGGGCGGGGCACACAGGGGACTACTATGAGCAGTTCTTC
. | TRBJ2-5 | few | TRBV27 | CASSLNPRRPGETQYF | TGTGCCAGCAGTTTAAACCCCCGGAGACCGGGGGAGACCCAGTACTTC
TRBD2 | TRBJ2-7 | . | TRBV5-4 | CASSVHGTNYEQYF | TGTGCCAGCAGCGTTCACGGGACTAACTACGAGCAGTACTTC
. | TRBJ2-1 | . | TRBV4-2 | CASSQDFAGTYPYNEQFF | TGTGCCAGCAGCCAAGATTTCGCCGGGACTTACCCCTACAATGAGCAGTTCTTC
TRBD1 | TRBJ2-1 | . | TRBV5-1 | CASSGDRVDEQFF | TGCGCCAGCAGCGGGGACAGGGTCGATGAGCAGTTCTTC
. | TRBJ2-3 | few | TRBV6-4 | CASSPSGTPRTDTQYF | TGTGCCAGCAGTCCCTCGGGGACACCTCGCACAGATACGCAGTATTTT
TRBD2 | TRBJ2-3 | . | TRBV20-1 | CSATGTSGNTDTQYF | TGCAGTGCTACCGGGACTAGCGGGAACACAGATACGCAGTATTTT
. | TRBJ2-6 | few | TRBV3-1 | CASSQNLMWGGGANVLTF | TGTGCCAGCAGCCAAAACTTAATGTGGGGAGGTGGGGCCAACGTCCTGACTTTC
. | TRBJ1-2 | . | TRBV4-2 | CASSKYGTGGYTF | TGTGCCAGCAGCAAATACGGGACGGGTGGCTACACCTTC
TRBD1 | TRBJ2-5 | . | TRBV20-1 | CSAPARGETQYF | TGCAGTGCCCCAGCCAGGGGGGAGACCCAGTACTTC
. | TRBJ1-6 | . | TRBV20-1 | CSAKYLAPGSPLHF | TGCAGTGCTAAATACTTGGCCCCTGGGTCACCCCTCCACTTT